Below are 8 T cell receptor beta chains sequenced from a single sample in a study of CD8 T cells in ankylosing spondylitis. Overall study findings and caveats: Ankylosing spondylitis blood appeared to be characterized by a TCR beta motif of fewer than ten highly homologous variants.

TCRdb ran MiXCR on the 5' RACE reads and lists one entry per CDR3 protein. Among about 540,000 distinct CDR3 sequences listed, approximately 11% were seen once. These receptors have no identified antigens. Sample: blood, either unsorted or a sorted T cell fraction (not recorded which). Receptors were obtained from a male donor with ankylosing spondylitis.

The chain has TRBV20-1 and TRBJ2-7; 14 bases line up with TRBD2. Per germline, CDR1 DFQATT and CDR2 SNEGSKA (reference sequence). V lost 6 bases and J lost 6; bases outside the gene matches: 10. This CDR3 contains 15 residues. CDR3 loop: CSAQGTSGSLSEQYF. CDR3 nucleotide sequence: TGCAGTGCCCAGGGGACTAGCGGGAGTCTCAGCGAGCAGTACTTC.

This clonotype was recorded at least ten times. The chain joins TRBV15 to TRBJ2-1; 10 bases line up with TRBD2. The trim removed 1 base at V and 0 bases at J, leaving 6 bases unmatched. Looked up from germline, CDR1 is LNHNV and CDR2 is YYDKDF (reference sequence). CDR3 length: 18 amino acids. CDR3: CATSRGSGRSSSYNEQFF. CDR3 DNA: TGTGCCACCAGCAGAGGTAGCGGGAGGTCAAGCTCCTACAATGAGCAGTTCTTC.

The chain couples TRBV11-2 to TRBJ2-4; D unclear. Germline CDR1 reads SGHAT; CDR2 reads FQNNGV. Deletions cut 1 base from V and 8 bases from J, with 12 bases between. The CDR3 extends over 14 amino acids. Written as DNA, the CDR3 is TGTGCCAGCAGCTTAGCGGACGCCAATTACATTCAGTACTTC. As protein: CASSLADANYIQYF.

This clonotype was recorded many times. This rearrangement joins TRBV29-1 to TRBJ2-5; D remains unclear. The CDR3 has 13 amino acids. Trimming took off 0 bases at V and 5 bases at J, with 10 bases between the two ends. Germline loops: CDR1 SQVTM, CDR2 ANQGSEA. The CDR3 protein is CSVEDPGRETQYF. The DNA of the CDR3 is TGCAGCGTTGAAGATCCTGGTAGGGAGACCCAGTACTTC.

The chain uses TRBV12-3 or TRBV12-4 and TRBJ1-4, with a tentative D call TRBD1 (5 bases). V was pared by 6 bases and J by 6 bases, with 11 bases between. The CDR3 totals 13 residues. The CDR3 DNA reads as TGTGCCAGCAGCCAGGGAGTTCATGAAAAACTGTTTTTT. This codes for CASSQGVHEKLFF.

The chain is built from TRBV11-2 and TRBJ2-1; 10 positions agree with TRBD2. V shed 0 bases, J shed 0 bases, and the junction held 5 bases outside the gene matches. Germline CDR1 and CDR2: SGHAT and FQNNGV. The CDR3 is 18 amino acids. The CDR3 sequence: CASSLDGAGGPSYNEQFF. CDR3 in DNA: TGTGCCAGCAGCTTAGATGGAGCGGGAGGGCCCTCCTACAATGAGCAGTTCTTC. Full variable domain (missing parts from reference TRBV11-2 and TRBJ2-1): EAGVAQSPRYKIIEKRQSVAFWCNPISGHATLYWYQQILGQGPKLLIQFQNNGVVDDSQLPKDRFSAERLKGVDSTLKIQPAKLEDSAVYLCASSLDGAGGPSYNEQFFGPGTRLTVL.

The chain links TRBV6-1 to TRBJ2-5; D remains ambiguous. The germline V gene has CDR1 MNHNS and CDR2 SASEGT. The CDR3 contains 14 residues. V was clipped by 7 bases and J by 4 bases, with 16 bases between them. CDR3 DNA: TGTGCCAGCAAACTGGAGACCAGTGCAGAGACCCAGTACTTC. Translated: CASKLETSAETQYF.

In this sample, this clonotype turned up a few times. The chain employs TRBV27 and TRBJ2-1, with D perhaps matching TRBD1 or TRBD2 (7 bases each). This CDR3 spans 14 amino acids. Germline-derived CDR1 and CDR2 are MNHEY and SMNVEV (reference sequence). Trimming took 6 bases from V and 5 from J, leaving 14 bases between them. In DNA, the CDR3 is TGTGCCAGCAGGCCAGGGGGGGTTAACAATGAGCAGTTCTTC. As protein: CASRPGGVNNEQFF.